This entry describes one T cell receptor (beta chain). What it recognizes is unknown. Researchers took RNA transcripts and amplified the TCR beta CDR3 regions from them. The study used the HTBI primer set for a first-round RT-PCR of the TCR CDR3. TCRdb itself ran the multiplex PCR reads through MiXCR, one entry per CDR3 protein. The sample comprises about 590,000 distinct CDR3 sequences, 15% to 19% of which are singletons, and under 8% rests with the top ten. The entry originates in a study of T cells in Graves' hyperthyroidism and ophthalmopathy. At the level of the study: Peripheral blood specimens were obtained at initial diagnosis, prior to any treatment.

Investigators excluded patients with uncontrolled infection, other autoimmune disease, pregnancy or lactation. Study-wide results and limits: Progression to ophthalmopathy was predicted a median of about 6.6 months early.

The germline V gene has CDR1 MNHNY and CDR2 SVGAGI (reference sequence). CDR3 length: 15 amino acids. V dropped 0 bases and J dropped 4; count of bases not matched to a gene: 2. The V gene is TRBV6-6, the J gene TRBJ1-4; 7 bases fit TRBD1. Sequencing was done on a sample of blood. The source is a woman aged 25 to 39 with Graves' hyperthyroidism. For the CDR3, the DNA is TGTGCCAGCAGTTACTCGGGACAGCTTAATGAAAAACTGTTTTTT. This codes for CASSYSGQLNEKLFF.